This T cell receptor beta chain was profiled in a study of cytomegalovirus exposure and HLA in healthy donors. Across the study: One earlier analysis, a look at 150 million to 200 million T cells, found some 100 million unique TCR beta sequences.

PCR used 60 Vbeta primers and 13 Jbeta primers. Sequencing was performed with immunoSEQ multiplex PCR; in TCRdb, only in-frame clones are kept and a portion is missing. The sample has approximately 30,000 clones, roughly 60% seen once; the top ten hold under 25%. Of note for this clone: Its antigen is unknown.

The V end was cut by 3 bases, the J end by 6 bases, with 4 bases between. This CDR3 spans 11 amino acids. The germline V gene has CDR1 SEHNR and CDR2 FQNEAQ (reference sequence). Study-wide points: TCR beta V- and J-gene trimming was later associated with a missense DCLRE1C variant.

Specimen: PBMCs. The chain recombines TRBV7-9 with TRBJ2-3; no clear D. This TCR was recovered from a man in his forties or fifties in good health and CMV-seropositive. CDR3 DNA: TGTGCCAGCAGCTTCTTGGATACGCAGTATTTT. It encodes CASSFLDTQYF.